The rows below give T cell receptor beta chains drawn from one sample of a study of T cell responses to AZD1222 COVID-19 vaccine. TCRdb's copy holds only in-frame clones and misses some; the assay was immunoSEQ multiplex PCR. The sample holds 150,000 or so clones; 86% are singletons and the top ten take about 5%. The sample consisted of peripheral blood, taken on day 0 of MenACWY control vaccination. Receptor source: an adult in good health. The CDR3 runs from the conserved cysteine through the conserved F or W. Each record gives: D gene, J gene, V gene, CDR3 protein. The D gene is left open where the match is weak.

d_call: .
j_call: TRBJ1-4
v_call: TRBV11-3
cdr3_aa: CASSPGTQNEKLFF

d_call: TRBD1
j_call: TRBJ1-4
v_call: TRBV4-2
cdr3_aa: CASSLNHGTGEKLFF

d_call: TRBD1
j_call: TRBJ2-7
v_call: TRBV27
cdr3_aa: CASSLASRGQGFSYEQYF

d_call: .
j_call: TRBJ1-2
v_call: TRBV27
cdr3_aa: CASSSPGHHYGYTF

d_call: .
j_call: TRBJ1-4
v_call: TRBV2
cdr3_aa: CASSVVGQGDEKLFF

d_call: TRBD1
j_call: TRBJ1-1
v_call: TRBV7-9
cdr3_aa: CASSGDRNTEAFF

d_call: .
j_call: TRBJ2-2
v_call: TRBV19
cdr3_aa: CASSASREGTGELFF

d_call: .
j_call: TRBJ2-5
v_call: TRBV4-3
cdr3_aa: CASSPVRTDETQYF

d_call: .
j_call: TRBJ1-2
v_call: TRBV6-5
cdr3_aa: CASSLGDYGYTF

d_call: .
j_call: TRBJ2-7
v_call: TRBV6-5
cdr3_aa: CASSIGPLSSYEQYF

d_call: .
j_call: TRBJ1-1
v_call: TRBV28
cdr3_aa: CASSSPSQGNTEAFF

d_call: .
j_call: TRBJ2-1
v_call: TRBV3-1/TRBV3-2
cdr3_aa: CASSGTDYNEQFF

d_call: .
j_call: TRBJ2-5
v_call: TRBV5-1
cdr3_aa: CASSAKEGAGETQYF

d_call: .
j_call: TRBJ2-3
v_call: TRBV7-3
cdr3_aa: CASSLAAPSTDTQYF

d_call: .
j_call: TRBJ2-1
v_call: TRBV11-3
cdr3_aa: CASSPAAGTNEQFF

d_call: .
j_call: TRBJ1-1
v_call: TRBV6-1
cdr3_aa: CASSDKMNTEAFF

d_call: TRBD1
j_call: TRBJ1-1
v_call: TRBV2
cdr3_aa: CASSGQGVASTEAFF

d_call: .
j_call: TRBJ2-3
v_call: TRBV3-1/TRBV3-2
cdr3_aa: CASSQGGGRDTQYF

d_call: .
j_call: TRBJ2-1
v_call: TRBV6-5
cdr3_aa: CASSYSTTRSNEQFF

d_call: TRBD2
j_call: TRBJ2-3
v_call: TRBV3-1/TRBV3-2
cdr3_aa: CASSQDRAGGASTDTQYF

d_call: .
j_call: TRBJ1-1
v_call: TRBV4-1
cdr3_aa: CASSLGLSNTEAFF

d_call: .
j_call: TRBJ1-1
v_call: TRBV9
cdr3_aa: CASSPPFVGLNTEAFF

d_call: TRBD1
j_call: TRBJ1-3
v_call: TRBV9
cdr3_aa: CASSVETGASGNTIYF

d_call: TRBD1
j_call: TRBJ2-5
v_call: TRBV7-6
cdr3_aa: CASSRFGGDRGQETQYF

d_call: .
j_call: TRBJ2-2
v_call: TRBV27
cdr3_aa: CASREFRAAGELFF

d_call: TRBD1
j_call: TRBJ1-4
v_call: TRBV7-9
cdr3_aa: CASSLGTGFNEKLFF

d_call: .
j_call: TRBJ2-2
v_call: TRBV11-2
cdr3_aa: CASSSSISWELFF

d_call: .
j_call: TRBJ2-7
v_call: TRBV21-1
cdr3_aa: CASSTPWGRPGLGEQYF

d_call: .
j_call: TRBJ2-6
v_call: TRBV11-3
cdr3_aa: CASSPFDRLSSGANVLTF

d_call: .
j_call: TRBJ1-5
v_call: TRBV28
cdr3_aa: CASRSYSNQPQHF

d_call: TRBD1
j_call: TRBJ1-2
v_call: TRBV10-3
cdr3_aa: CAISARQGEEGYTF

d_call: TRBD1
j_call: TRBJ1-5
v_call: TRBV18
cdr3_aa: CASSPGQQSQPQHF

d_call: TRBD1
j_call: TRBJ1-2
v_call: TRBV6-5
cdr3_aa: CASSPQGGQSYGYTF

d_call: .
j_call: TRBJ1-6
v_call: TRBV6-4
cdr3_aa: CASSHRPVDSPLHF

d_call: .
j_call: TRBJ2-1
v_call: TRBV12-5
cdr3_aa: CASRIAVYNEQFF

d_call: TRBD1
j_call: TRBJ1-1
v_call: TRBV15
cdr3_aa: CATSLPLQGFNTEAFF

d_call: TRBD1
j_call: TRBJ1-1
v_call: TRBV7-8
cdr3_aa: CASSFDRDTEAFF

d_call: .
j_call: TRBJ2-7
v_call: TRBV27
cdr3_aa: CASRQGREQYF

d_call: .
j_call: TRBJ2-3
v_call: TRBV9
cdr3_aa: CASTRTLGADTQYF

d_call: .
j_call: TRBJ1-5
v_call: TRBV4-1
cdr3_aa: CASSQVGGEGNQPQHF

d_call: .
j_call: TRBJ2-1
v_call: TRBV7-2
cdr3_aa: CASRPRAGLNEQFF

d_call: .
j_call: TRBJ2-4
v_call: TRBV11-3
cdr3_aa: CASSLSRTAGYIQYF

d_call: TRBD1
j_call: TRBJ1-2
v_call: TRBV5-1
cdr3_aa: CASSHDRVEGYTF

d_call: .
j_call: TRBJ1-5
v_call: TRBV19
cdr3_aa: CASSPQGGSNQPQHF

d_call: .
j_call: TRBJ1-3
v_call: TRBV5-6
cdr3_aa: CASSSRAVVSGNTIYF

d_call: TRBD1
j_call: TRBJ2-5
v_call: TRBV5-8
cdr3_aa: CASSWGQGLETQYF

d_call: .
j_call: TRBJ2-1
v_call: TRBV28
cdr3_aa: CASSQAGYEQFF

d_call: .
j_call: TRBJ1-3
v_call: TRBV4-1
cdr3_aa: CASSQGPGNTIYF

d_call: .
j_call: TRBJ1-1
v_call: TRBV6-2/TRBV6-3
cdr3_aa: CASSSPWGTEAFF

d_call: .
j_call: TRBJ2-2
v_call: TRBV28
cdr3_aa: CASLPWAAGELFF

d_call: TRBD1
j_call: TRBJ1-2
v_call: TRBV7-2
cdr3_aa: CASSPRQGNLYGYTF

d_call: .
j_call: TRBJ1-5
v_call: TRBV6-5
cdr3_aa: CASRQAAANQPQHF

d_call: .
j_call: TRBJ1-2
v_call: TRBV7-9
cdr3_aa: CAIENVRDAGPTF

d_call: .
j_call: TRBJ2-3
v_call: TRBV4-2
cdr3_aa: CASSHRRGGGTDTQYF

d_call: .
j_call: TRBJ2-7
v_call: TRBV6-5
cdr3_aa: CASRLGVAAYEQYF

d_call: .
j_call: TRBJ1-6
v_call: TRBV19
cdr3_aa: CASSITAGRDSPLHF

d_call: TRBD2
j_call: TRBJ2-1
v_call: TRBV7-2
cdr3_aa: CASSKSGGASYNEQFF

d_call: .
j_call: TRBJ1-2
v_call: TRBV5-1
cdr3_aa: CASSLQGARDGYTF

d_call: .
j_call: TRBJ1-1
v_call: TRBV6-6
cdr3_aa: CASRRGGNTEAFF